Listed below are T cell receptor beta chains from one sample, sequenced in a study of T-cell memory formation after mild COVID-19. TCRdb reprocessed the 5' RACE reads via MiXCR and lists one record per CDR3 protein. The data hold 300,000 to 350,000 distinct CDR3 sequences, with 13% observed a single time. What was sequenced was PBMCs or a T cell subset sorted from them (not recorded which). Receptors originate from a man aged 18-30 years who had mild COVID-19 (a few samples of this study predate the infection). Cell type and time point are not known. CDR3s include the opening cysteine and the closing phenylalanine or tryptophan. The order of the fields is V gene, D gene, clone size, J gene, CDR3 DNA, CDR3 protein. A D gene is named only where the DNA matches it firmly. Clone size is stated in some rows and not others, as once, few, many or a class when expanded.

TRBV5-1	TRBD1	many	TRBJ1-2	TGCGCCAGCAGCTCGGGACAGGGGGCGCCTTTGGGCGGCTACACCTTC	CASSSGQGAPLGGYTF
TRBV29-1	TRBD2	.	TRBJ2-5	TGCAGCGTTGATAACAGCGGGGAGGCCCAGTACTTC	CSVDNSGEAQYF
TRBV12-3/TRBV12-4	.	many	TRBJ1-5	TGTGCCAGCAGTTTACAGGAGAATCAGCCCCAGCATTTT	CASSLQENQPQHF
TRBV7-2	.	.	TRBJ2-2	TGTGCCAGCAGCTTAGGGCCCCGCCCGGCGCTGTTTTTT	CASSLGPRPALFF
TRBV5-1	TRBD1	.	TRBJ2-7	TGCGCCAGCAGCTTAAGCTCGGGGACAGGGGTCTACGAGCAGTACTTC	CASSLSSGTGVYEQYF
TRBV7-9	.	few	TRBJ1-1	TGTGCCAGCAGCTTACTGACAGAAGGAGGAGACACTGAAGCTTTCTTT	CASSLLTEGGDTEAFF
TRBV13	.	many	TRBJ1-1	TGTGCCAGCAGCTTATTGAGGGGCCCTGAAGCTTTCTTT	CASSLLRGPEAFF
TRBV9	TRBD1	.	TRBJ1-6	TGTGCCAGCAGCGTTGACAGGGGAGATTCACCCCTCCACTTT	CASSVDRGDSPLHF
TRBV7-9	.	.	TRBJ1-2	TGTGCCAGCAGTCCCAGGGACTATGGCTACACCTTC	CASSPRDYGYTF
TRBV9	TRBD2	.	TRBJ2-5	TGTGCCAGCAGCGTAGTCCCTAGCGGGGGTGGGGAGACCCAGTACTTC	CASSVVPSGGGETQYF
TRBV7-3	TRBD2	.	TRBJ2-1	TGTGCCAGCAGCTTAGGGTCTAGCGGGGGGGCGTCGGCCTACAATGAGCAGTTCTTC	CASSLGSSGGASAYNEQFF
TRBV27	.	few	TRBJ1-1	TGTGCCAGCGCCCCTTATGGGAACACTGAAGCTTTCTTT	CASAPYGNTEAFF
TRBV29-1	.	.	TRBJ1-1	TGCAGCTCCTCGGAGGGGGGGGGCACTGAAGCTTTCTTT	CSSSEGGGTEAFF
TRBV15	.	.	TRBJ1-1	TGTGCCACCAGCAGAGATCTGACGGGCACTGAAGCTTTCTTT	CATSRDLTGTEAFF
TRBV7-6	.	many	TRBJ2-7	TGTGCCAGCAGCGATGGGACCTACGAGCAGTACTTC	CASSDGTYEQYF
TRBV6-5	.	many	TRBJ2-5	TGTGCCAGCCGGGGCGGGGGCTTACAAGAGACCCAGTACTTC	CASRGGGLQETQYF
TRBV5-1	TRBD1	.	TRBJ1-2	TGCGCCAGCAGCTATGACAGGGCCTATGGCTACACCTTC	CASSYDRAYGYTF
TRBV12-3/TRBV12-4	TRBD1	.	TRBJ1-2	TGTGCCAGCAGTTCCTCGGGACAGGGGTTATCTAGGAACTATGGCTACACCTTC	CASSSSGQGLSRNYGYTF
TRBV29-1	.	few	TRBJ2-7	TGCAGCGTCCGTCTCGAGGGGACCAAGGTGGAGCAGTACTTC	CSVRLEGTKVEQYF
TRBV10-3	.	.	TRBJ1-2	TGTGCCATCAGTGATTGGGGGCCCTATGGCTACACCTTC	CAISDWGPYGYTF
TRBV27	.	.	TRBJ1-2	TGTGCCAGCGGGCCCGCGGGGGGCTACACCTTC	CASGPAGGYTF
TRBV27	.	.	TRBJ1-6	TGTGCCAGCAGTTACGGGTCCTATAATTCACCCCTCCACTTT	CASSYGSYNSPLHF
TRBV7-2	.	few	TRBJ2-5	TGTGCCAGCAACCTGGGGGAGTCGGAGACCCAGTACTTC	CASNLGESETQYF
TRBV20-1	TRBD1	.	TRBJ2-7	TGCAGTGCGAATAGACAGGGGGCGGGATACGAGCAGTACTTC	CSANRQGAGYEQYF
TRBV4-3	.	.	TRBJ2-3	TGCGCCAGCAGCCAAGATTACGGGGGCGGACTCGTCGGAACAGATACGCAGTATTTT	CASSQDYGGGLVGTDTQYF
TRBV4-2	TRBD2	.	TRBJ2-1	TGTGCCAGCAGCCATTCCCTAGCGGGGGAGGTAAATGAGCAGTTCTTC	CASSHSLAGEVNEQFF
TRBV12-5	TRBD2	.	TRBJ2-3	TGTGCTAGTGGTTTGGGAACTAGCGGGGACACAGATACGCAGTATTTT	CASGLGTSGDTDTQYF
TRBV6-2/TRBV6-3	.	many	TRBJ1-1	TGTGCCAGCAGGAACACTGAAGCTTTCTTT	CASRNTEAFF
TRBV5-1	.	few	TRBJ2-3	TGCGCCAGCAGCTTTAGGGGCGTTCTCACAGATACGCAGTATTTT	CASSFRGVLTDTQYF
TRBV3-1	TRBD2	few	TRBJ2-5	TGTGCCAGCAGCCCCGGACTAGCGGTGAAAGAGACCCAGTACTTC	CASSPGLAVKETQYF
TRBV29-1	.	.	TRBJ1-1	TGCAGCGTTGAAATTAGGGGGAACACTGAAGCTTTCTTT	CSVEIRGNTEAFF
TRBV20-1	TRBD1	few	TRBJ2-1	TGCAGTGCGCTAAAACAGGGGATAGATGAGCAGTTCTTC	CSALKQGIDEQFF
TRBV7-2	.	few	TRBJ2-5	TGTGCCAGCAGCCCCAGCAGGATTCAAGAGACCCAGTACTTC	CASSPSRIQETQYF
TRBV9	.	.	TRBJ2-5	TGTGCCAGCAGCTCCACGGGGGGCCAACACGAGACCCAGTACTTC	CASSSTGGQHETQYF
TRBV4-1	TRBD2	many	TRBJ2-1	TGCGCCAGCAGCCAAGATCCCAGCGGGAACCAGTTCTTC	CASSQDPSGNQFF